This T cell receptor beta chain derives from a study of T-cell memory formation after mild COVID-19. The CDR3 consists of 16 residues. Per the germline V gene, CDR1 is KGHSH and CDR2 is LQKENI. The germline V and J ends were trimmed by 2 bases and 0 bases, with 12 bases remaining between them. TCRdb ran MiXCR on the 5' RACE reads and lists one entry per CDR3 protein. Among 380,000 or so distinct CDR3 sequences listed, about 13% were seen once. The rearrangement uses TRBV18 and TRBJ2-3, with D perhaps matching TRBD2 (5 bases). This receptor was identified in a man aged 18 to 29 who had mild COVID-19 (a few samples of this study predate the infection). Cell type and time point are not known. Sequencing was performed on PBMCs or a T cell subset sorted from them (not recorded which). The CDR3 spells CASSPIASLSTDTQYF. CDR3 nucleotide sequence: TGTGCCAGCTCACCAATCGCTAGCCTGAGCACAGATACGCAGTATTTT.